Each of the 25 T cell receptor beta chains below was sequenced from the same sample in a study of CD8 T cells in Susac syndrome. The RNA, 0.5 to 1 ug, was put through reverse transcription using random hexamers. MiXCR, applied by TCRdb to the immunoSEQ multiplex PCR reads, yields one record per CDR3 protein. This table holds about 150,000 distinct CDR3 sequences, roughly 96% found once. Sequences were obtained from CD8+ T cells from PBMCs. Every receptor here comes from a human donor with multiple sclerosis.

V usage is TRBV20-1 and J usage is TRBJ2-5; TRBD1 matches 7 bases. The V segment lost 1 base and the J segment 0 bases; nucleotides outside the gene matches: 11. CDR1 and CDR2 (germline): DFQATT, SNEGSKA (reference sequence). The CDR3 loop spans 17 amino acids. The chain's CDR3 is CSARVVKAGGDQETQYF. CDR3 DNA sequence: TGCAGTGCTAGAGTAGTGAAAGCAGGGGGTGACCAAGAGACCCAGTACTTC.

The chain employs TRBV9 and TRBJ1-3; no firm D call. The V end lost 2 bases, the J end lost 1 base, and 4 bases lay between the germline ends. Germline CDR1 SGDLS, CDR2 YYNGEE. CDR3 size: 13 residues. The CDR3, as DNA: TGTGCCAGCAGCGTCGGGTCTGGAAACACCATATATTTT. This codes for CASSVGSGNTIYF.

This CDR3 reads CASSGHGGSSYNEQFF. CDR3 nucleotide sequence: TGTGCCAGCAGCGGGCACGGGGGTAGCTCCTACAATGAGCAGTTCTTC. The chain has TRBV9 and TRBJ2-1; D possibly corresponds to TRBD2 (6 bases). Germline CDR1 is SGDLS and CDR2 is YYNGEE. V was trimmed by 3 bases and J by 0 bases, leaving 13 bases between them. This CDR3 comprises 16 residues.

The gene calls are TRBV3-1 and TRBJ2-1; possibly TRBD1 for D (6 bases). The CDR3 runs 15 residues. Germline values: CDR1 LGHDT, CDR2 YNNKEL (reference sequence). V was trimmed by 1 base and J by 4 bases, leaving 11 bases between them. CDR3 DNA sequence: TGTGCCAGCAGCCAAGGGACAGCGACTTACAATGAGCAGTTCTTC. Amino acid sequence: CASSQGTATYNEQFF.

The genes are TRBV9 and TRBJ2-5; no reliable D call. Per the germline V gene, CDR1 is SGDLS and CDR2 is YYNGEE. CDR3 length equals 14 residues. V lost 0 bases and J lost 5, with 11 bases in between. The CDR3 DNA reads as TGTGCCAGCAGCGTAGATGGCGGCTGGGAGACCCAGTACTTC. As protein: CASSVDGGWETQYF. Based on the CDR3 plus reference TRBV9 and TRBJ2-5, the full variable domain is DSGVTQTPKHLITATGQRVTLRCSPRSGDLSVYWYQQSLDQGLQFLIQYYNGEERAKGNILERFSAQQFPDLHSELNLSSLELGDSALYFCASSVDGGWETQYFGPGTRLLVL.

The rearrangement uses TRBV3-1 and TRBJ1-2, with D unclear. This CDR3 is 13 amino acids long. Germline V gene data show CDR1 as LGHDT and CDR2 as YNNKEL (reference sequence). The ends were cut back, 1 base at V and 8 bases at J, with 11 bases in the middle. The CDR3 sequence: CASSQGDTGGYTF. CDR3 in DNA: TGTGCCAGCAGCCAAGGAGATACCGGCGGCTACACCTTC.

This clonotype came up once. The chain carries TRBV29-1 and TRBJ1-1; perhaps TRBD1 as D (5 bases). The germline gives CDR1 SQVTM, CDR2 ANQGSEA. The V end lost 7 bases, the J end lost 11 bases, and 29 bases lay between the germline ends. The CDR3 consists of 15 residues. CDR3 residues: CSATGGGSLGVDAFF. Written as DNA, the CDR3 is TGCAGCGCCACCGGCGGGGGGTCGCTCGGGGTGGATGCTTTCTTT.

This clonotype was observed once. The V call is TRBV21-1, the J call TRBJ2-7; TRBD2 is the table's D call, not checked against the DNA. TRBV21-1 is classified as a pseudogene. This CDR3 spans 17 amino acids. For the CDR3, the DNA is TGTGCCAGCAGCAAAGCAATAGCGGGGGACCACTCCTACGAGCAGTACGTC. This translates into CASSKAIAGDHSYEQYV.

This chain connects TRBV30 to TRBJ2-1; either TRBD1 or TRBD2 may fit D (5 bases each). The germline gives CDR1 GTSNPN, CDR2 SVGIG (reference sequence). Deletions cut 3 bases from V and 3 bases from J, with 12 bases between. This CDR3 is 14 amino acids long. CDR3 sequence: CAWSGDLNYNEQFF. The CDR3 nucleotides are TGTGCCTGGAGCGGGGACCTTAACTACAATGAGCAGTTCTTC.

The genes are TRBV20-1 and TRBJ2-3, with D possibly matching TRBD1 (5 bases). CDR1 and CDR2 from the germline V gene are DFQATT and SNEGSKA (reference sequence). Trimming stripped 1 base from V and 2 bases from J, with 13 bases between. This CDR3 comprises 15 residues. CDR3 sequence (DNA): TGCAGTGCTAGAGCTCTGATGGACACCACAGATACGCAGTATTTT. This codes for CSARALMDTTDTQYF.

The gene calls are TRBV4-1 and TRBJ2-1, with 9 bases fitting TRBD2. The CDR3 sequence is 15 residues long. Germline CDR1 reads MGHRA; CDR2 reads YSYEKL. The V and J ends lost 7 bases and 5 bases, in that order; junction bases with no gene match: 9. CDR3: CASNLGTSRDNEQFF. The CDR3 DNA is TGCGCCAGCAATCTAGGGACTAGCCGGGACAATGAGCAGTTCTTC.

The gene calls are TRBV29-1 and TRBJ1-1, with D unresolved. This CDR3 contains 12 residues. Germline CDR1 reads SQVTM; CDR2 reads ANQGSEA. Trimming shortened V by 2 bases and J by 1 base, and 5 bases separated the two germline ends. In nucleotides, the CDR3 is TGCAGCGTTGAACGCGGGAACACTGAAGCTTTCTTT. This gives the protein CSVERGNTEAFF.

The V and J genes are TRBV15 and TRBJ1-2, with D hard to call. Looked up from germline, CDR1 is LNHNV and CDR2 is YYDKDF (reference sequence). Between the trimmed V and J ends, which lost 0 bases and 4 bases, there was a span of 6 bases. CDR3 size: 13 residues. CDR3 amino acids: CATSREGAYGYTF. Here the CDR3 DNA reads TGTGCCACCAGCAGAGAAGGTGCCTATGGCTACACCTTC.

This chain uses TRBV29-1 with TRBJ2-5; 13 bases are a match to TRBD2. Trimming took 1 base from V and 3 from J; bases not matched to a gene: 5. Germline CDR1 and CDR2: SQVTM and ANQGSEA. The CDR3 length is 16 residues. Here the CDR3 DNA reads TGCAGCGTTGAAGGACTAGCGGGGGGCACGGAAGAGACCCAGTACTTC. Its translation: CSVEGLAGGTEETQYF.

The chain carries TRBV29-1 and TRBJ2-7; D not certain. Trimming shortened V by 5 bases and J by 6 bases, and 14 bases separated the two germline ends. The CDR3 has 12 residues. Germline assignment: CDR1 SQVTM and CDR2 ANQGSEA. The CDR3 loop is CSVTEFSGEQYV. CDR3 coding DNA: TGCAGCGTTACAGAGTTTTCAGGCGAGCAGTACGTC.

This clonotype was observed many times. This chain joins TRBV13 and TRBJ2-5; no firm D call. The germline V gene encodes CDR1 PRHDT and CDR2 FYEKMQ (reference sequence). The length of the CDR3 is 11 residues. The V gene lost 1 base and the J gene lost 5 bases, with 2 bases spanning the gap. The CDR3 DNA is TGTGCCAGCAGCTTAGAGGAGACCCAGTACTTC. Its protein is CASSLEETQYF.

V is TRBV20-1 and J is TRBJ1-3; the match to TRBD1 covers 7 bases. The germline gives CDR1 DFQATT, CDR2 SNEGSKA (reference sequence). The CDR3 length is 18 residues. Trimming took 5 bases from V and 2 from J; bases not matched to a gene: 18. The CDR3 region has the DNA TGCAGTGCTCGCCATCAGGGGGAGATGGTGATAGCTGGAAACACCATATATTTT. This encodes CSARHQGEMVIAGNTIYF.

The V call is TRBV29-1, the J call TRBJ2-6; D may be TRBD1 (6 bases). This CDR3 comprises 19 residues. V shed 0 bases and J shed 1 base, with 19 bases lying between them. Per germline, CDR1 SQVTM and CDR2 ANQGSEA. CDR3 sequence (DNA): TGCAGCGTTGAAGATTTGGGACAACCTTCTCCATCTGGGGCCAACGTCCTGACTTTC. It translates to CSVEDLGQPSPSGANVLTF.

This chain connects TRBV27 to TRBJ2-7, with 9 nucleotides matching TRBD1. The CDR3 contains 14 residues. V dropped 6 bases and J dropped 5; count of bases not matched to a gene: 8. CDR1 is MNHEY and CDR2 is SMNVEV in the germline V gene (reference sequence). CDR3 in amino acids: CASRPWGQGNEQYV. The CDR3 DNA sequence: TGTGCCAGCAGACCCTGGGGACAGGGAAACGAGCAGTACGTC.

The rearrangement joins TRBV15 to TRBJ1-1; D gene ambiguous. V was trimmed by 0 bases and J by 4 bases, leaving 9 bases between them. Germline CDR1 is LNHNV and CDR2 is YYDKDF (reference sequence). The CDR3 contains 14 residues. The CDR3 DNA follows: TGTGCCACCAGCAGAGATTGGGGATTCACTGAAGCTTTCTTT. Translating it yields CATSRDWGFTEAFF. The full variable domain, completed using reference TRBV15 and TRBJ1-1, is DAMVIQNPRYQVTQFGKPVTLSCSQTLNHNVMYWYQQKSSQAPKLLFHYYDKDFNNEADTPDNFQSRRPNTSFCFLDIRSPGLGDTAMYLCATSRDWGFTEAFFGQGTRLTVV.

The chain uses TRBV9 and TRBJ2-1; 10 nucleotides line up with TRBD2. V was clipped by 3 bases and J by 10 bases; unmatched bases: 7. The CDR3 is made up of 14 amino acids. Germline V gives CDR1 SGDLS, CDR2 YYNGEE. The CDR3 bases are TGTGCCAGCAGCGCCTCTCTAGCGGGGGAGGAGCAGTTCTTC. Its protein is CASSASLAGEEQFF.

In DNA form, the CDR3 reads TGTGCCAGTCAGTCGGGACTAGCTAGGCGCTACGAGCAGTACGTC. It specifies CASQSGLARRYEQYV. The chain employs TRBV28 and TRBJ2-7, with TRBD2 identical over 9 bases. The CDR3 length is 15 residues. J gave up 3 bases and V 9 bases, and 12 bases lay outside the gene matches. Germline-derived CDR1 and CDR2 are MDHEN and SYDVKM.

The chain combines TRBV27 with TRBJ2-5; a possible D gene is TRBD2 (7 bases). The CDR3 is 14 residues long. Trimming removed 8 bases from V and 1 base from J, with 14 bases in between. Germline CDR1 is MNHEY and CDR2 is SMNVEV (reference sequence). The CDR3 DNA sequence: TGTGCCAGCCGAGGTGCGGGGGCCCAAGAGACCCAGTACTTC. This sequence encodes CASRGAGAQETQYF.

The chain employs TRBV30 and TRBJ2-3, with D possibly TRBD2 on 6 matching bases. Germline CDR1 GTSNPN, CDR2 SVGIG (reference sequence). V was pared by 3 bases and J by 4 bases, with 14 bases between. CDR3 length: 14 residues. CDR3 region: CAWSPTSMSDTQYF. Here the CDR3 DNA reads TGTGCCTGGAGCCCGACTAGTATGTCAGATACGCAGTATTTT. Combining the CDR3 with reference TRBV30 and TRBJ2-3 gives the whole variable domain SQTIHQWPATLVQPVGSPLSLECTVEGTSNPNLYWYRQAAGRGLQLLFYSVGIGQISSEVPQNLSASRPQDRQFILSSKKLLLSDSGFYLCAWSPTSMSDTQYFGPGTRLTVL.

The rearrangement uses TRBV30 and TRBJ2-1; D is unclear. V was clipped by 2 bases and J by 5 bases, with 7 bases between them. CDR3 length: 12 residues. CDR1 GTSNPN and CDR2 SVGIG come from the germline V gene (reference sequence). The CDR3 region has the DNA TGTGCCTGGAGTAACTCTGACAATGAGCAGTTCTTC. Residues: CAWSNSDNEQFF.